Presented here are 28 T cell receptor beta chains from one specimen sequenced in a study of OX40 agonist ivuxolimab in advanced cancers. Data came from immunoSEQ multiplex PCR; TCRdb stores just in-frame clones and leaves some out. The sample includes approximately 58,000 clones, 75% to 80% of them seen just once. The sample consisted of CD4+ or CD8+ T cells sorted from blood, taken in a trial of the OX40 agonist ivuxolimab. All receptors derive from an adult with an advanced solid tumor such as melanoma, head and neck, liver or kidney cancer.

The sample holds one count of this clone. The J gene is TRBJ2-1, the V gene TRBV20-1; a possible D gene is TRBD1 (5 bases). Germline-derived CDR1 and CDR2 are DFQATT and SNEGSKA (reference sequence). The CDR3 has 11 amino acids. Trimming left V 6 bases short and J 7 bases short, with 10 bases between. CDR3 region: CSATNRNEQFF. The CDR3 DNA sequence: TGCAGTGCAACAAACAGGAATGAGCAGTTCTTC.

The V call is TRBV6-6, the J call TRBJ1-5; TRBD1 aligns across 9 bases. The CDR3 loop spans 16 amino acids. The V and J ends lost 7 bases and 4 bases, in that order; junction bases with no gene match: 11. Germline loops: CDR1 MNHNY, CDR2 SVGAGI (reference sequence). CDR3 sequence reads: CASNGGQGQLNQPQHF. CDR3 sequence (DNA): TGTGCCAGCAACGGGGGACAGGGACAGCTGAATCAGCCCCAGCATTTT.

V is TRBV19 and J is TRBJ1-1; no firm D call. The CDR3 loop spans 12 amino acids. Germline V gene data show CDR1 as LNHDA and CDR2 as SQIVND (reference sequence). V dropped 7 bases and J dropped 2 bases, with 8 bases sitting between them. The CDR3 loop reads CASNTINTEAFF. CDR3 nucleotides: TGTGCCAGTAACACTATTAACACTGAAGCTTTCTTT.

The V and J genes are TRBV27 and TRBJ2-7; possibly TRBD1 or TRBD2 for D (5 bases each). This CDR3 is 14 amino acids long. Trimming took 3 bases from V and 7 from J, leaving 16 bases between them. From germline, CDR1 is MNHEY and CDR2 SMNVEV (reference sequence). CDR3 in DNA: TGTGCCAGCAGTTTCGGGACGGGTGCTGGAGAGCAGTACTTC. Translation gives CASSFGTGAGEQYF.

The rearrangement joins TRBV28 to TRBJ2-7; D ambiguous. The CDR3 contains 16 residues. Germline loops: CDR1 MDHEN, CDR2 SYDVKM. The V end was cut by 3 bases, the J end by 0 bases, with 15 bases between. The CDR3 here is CASSLTRRSPSYEQYF. The CDR3 bases are TGTGCCAGCAGTTTGACCCGTCGGAGTCCCTCCTACGAGCAGTACTTC.

This clone was found once. CDR3 loop: CASSLDPTDTQYF. For the CDR3, the DNA is TGTGCCAGCAGCTTGGACCCCACAGATACGCAGTATTTT. The V gene is TRBV5-4, the J gene TRBJ2-3; D is unresolved. CDR1 is SGHNT, CDR2 YYREEE, per germline (reference sequence). The CDR3 loop spans 13 amino acids. Trimming removed 0 bases from V and 2 bases from J, with 4 bases in between. The entire variable domain, with the rest obtained from reference TRBV5-4 and TRBJ2-3, is as follows: ETGVTQSPTHLIKTRGQQVTLRCSSQSGHNTVSWYQQALGQGPQFIFQYYREEENGRGNFPPRFSGLQFPNYSSELNVNALELDDSALYLCASSLDPTDTQYFGPGTRLTVL.

This clone is large. The chain combines TRBV10-1 with TRBJ2-7, with 7 bases aligning to TRBD1. The CDR3 loop spans 14 amino acids. Germline V CDR1 and CDR2: WNHNN, SYGVQD (reference sequence). Germline trimming cut 3 bases from V and 6 bases from J; bases unmatched to any gene: 8. CDR3 residues: CASSDDRALSEQYF. CDR3 DNA: TGCGCCAGCAGTGATGACAGGGCGCTTTCCGAGCAGTACTTC.

The chain recombines TRBV7-3 with TRBJ2-7; 7 nucleotides align to TRBD1. This CDR3 spans 15 amino acids. Germline CDR1 reads SGHTA; CDR2 reads FQGTGA. With 1 base clipped from V and 7 bases from J, the junction kept 10 bases outside the gene matches. The CDR3 sequence is CASSLKGGEIMEQYF. The CDR3 DNA follows: TGTGCCAGCAGCTTAAAAGGGGGCGAGATAATGGAGCAGTACTTC.

V gene TRBV5-1 combines with J gene TRBJ2-3, with 13 nucleotides matching TRBD2. This CDR3 is built from 16 residues. Unmatched junction bases numbered 8, after V lost 4 bases and J lost 6 bases. Germline V gene data show CDR1 as SGHRS and CDR2 as YFSETQ. CDR3 DNA: TGCGCCAGCAGCATCGGGACTAGCGGGAAAAGGGATACGCAGTATTTT. The encoded protein is CASSIGTSGKRDTQYF.

This chain uses TRBV6-5 with TRBJ2-7, with no clear D. This CDR3 contains 13 residues. V was cut by 7 bases and J by 6 bases, with 16 bases left in between. The V gene's germline CDR1 is MNHEY and CDR2 SVGAGI. In nucleotides, the CDR3 is TGTGCCAGCATTACCGACCCTTTGGCCGAGCAGTACTTC. This encodes CASITDPLAEQYF.

This chain joins TRBV14 and TRBJ2-2; D tentatively reads TRBD1 or TRBD2 (6 bases each). CDR1 and CDR2 (germline): SGHDN, FVKESK. Trimming pared 4 bases from V and 5 bases from J, leaving 17 bases between. CDR3 length: 16 residues. The CDR3 spells CASSRNRDAGTGELFF. In DNA form, the CDR3 reads TGTGCCAGCAGCCGGAACAGGGATGCGGGAACCGGGGAGCTGTTTTTT.

The rearrangement joins TRBV27 to TRBJ2-3; D is uncertain. The CDR3 extends over 14 amino acids. The V end lost 2 bases, the J end lost 1 base, and 7 bases lay between the germline ends. CDR1 and CDR2 from the germline V gene are MNHEY and SMNVEV (reference sequence). The CDR3 reads CASSLRVGTDTQYF. CDR3 DNA: TGTGCCAGCAGTTTACGGGTAGGCACAGATACGCAGTATTTT.

The CDR3 DNA reads as TGCGCCAGCAGCCAAACCCCCGACCAGCCCCAGCATTTT. It translates to CASSQTPDQPQHF. The chain employs TRBV4-3 and TRBJ1-5; no clear D gene. The CDR3 is 13 residues long. V was clipped by 2 bases and J by 7 bases, with 9 bases between them. Germline V gene lookup returns CDR1 LGHNA and CDR2 YSLEER.

The chain joins TRBV7-9 to TRBJ2-7; D not resolved. CDR3 length: 11 amino acids. Germline V gene lookup returns CDR1 SEHNR and CDR2 FQNEAQ (reference sequence). V lost 5 bases, J lost 7 bases, and 9 bases lay in between. The chain's CDR3 is CASSPHIEQYF. The CDR3 DNA follows: TGTGCCAGCAGCCCACATATAGAGCAGTACTTC. Full variable domain (rest looked up from reference TRBV7-9 and TRBJ2-7): DTGVSQNPRHKITKRGQNVTFRCDPISEHNRLYWYRQTLGQGPEFLTYFQNEAQLEKSRLLSDRFSAERPKGSFSTLEIQRTEQGDSAMYLCASSPHIEQYFGPGTRLTVT.

The chain is built from TRBV11-3 and TRBJ2-2; TRBD1 matches at 7 bases. The CDR3 is 13 residues long. Germline assignment: CDR1 SGHNT and CDR2 YENEEA. V lost 4 bases to trimming and J lost 8 bases; unmatched junction nucleotides: 4. CDR3 residues: CASSSGGPGELFF. CDR3 sequence (DNA): TGTGCCAGCAGCTCAGGGGGACCAGGGGAGCTGTTTTTT.

The V call is TRBV18, the J call TRBJ2-5; D not certain. The CDR3 covers 13 residues. V was trimmed by 6 bases and J by 1 base, leaving 9 bases between them. Germline V gene lookup returns CDR1 KGHSH and CDR2 LQKENI. Written as DNA, the CDR3 is TGTGCCAGCTCGCCCTCGTTCCAAGAGACCCAGTACTTC. Protein: CASSPSFQETQYF.

The DNA for the CDR3 is TGTGCCAGCAGCCAGGGACAGGCGTCCAAAAACATTCAGTACTTC. It translates to CASSQGQASKNIQYF. This chain uses TRBV28 with TRBJ2-4; 8 bases agree with TRBD1. The J segment lost 2 bases and the V segment lost 6 bases, leaving 6 bases of the junction unmatched. Per the germline V gene, CDR1 is MDHEN and CDR2 is SYDVKM. The CDR3 extends over 15 amino acids. The complete variable domain, with remaining parts taken from reference TRBV28 and TRBJ2-4, reads DVKVTQSSRYLVKRTGEKVFLECVQDMDHENMFWYRQDPGLGLRLIYFSYDVKMKEKGDIPEGYSVSREKKERFSLILESASTNQTSMYLCASSQGQASKNIQYFGAGTRLSVL.

There are a few counts of this clone. The J gene is TRBJ1-1, the V gene TRBV7-2; D is ambiguous. The V gene's germline CDR1 is SGHTA and CDR2 FQGNSA. Trimming took 6 bases from V and 0 from J, leaving 5 bases between them. The CDR3 has 12 amino acids. CDR3 in amino acids: CASSWVNTEAFF. Here the CDR3 DNA reads TGTGCCAGCAGTTGGGTGAACACTGAAGCTTTCTTT.

This rearrangement joins TRBV9 to TRBJ2-3, with 9 bases identical to TRBD2. The CDR3 runs to 17 residues. J gave up 1 base and V 2 bases, and 8 bases lay outside the gene matches. The germline V gene encodes CDR1 SGDLS and CDR2 YYNGEE. This chain's CDR3 is CASSVAAGGTRTDTQYF. Here the CDR3 DNA reads TGTGCCAGCAGCGTCGCGGCGGGGGGGACCCGCACAGATACGCAGTATTTT. The variable domain in full, with the rest retrieved from reference TRBV9 and TRBJ2-3, is DSGVTQTPKHLITATGQRVTLRCSPRSGDLSVYWYQQSLDQGLQFLIQYYNGEERAKGNILERFSAQQFPDLHSELNLSSLELGDSALYFCASSVAAGGTRTDTQYFGPGTRLTVL.

The genes are TRBV28 and TRBJ1-5; possibly TRBD1 for D (5 bases). V lost 5 bases to trimming and J lost 10 bases, with 12 bases between them. The CDR3 consists of 12 residues. Germline V CDR1 and CDR2: MDHEN, SYDVKM. CDR3 region: CASSLPGGPQHF. The CDR3 nucleotides are TGTGCCAGCAGTCTACCGGGGGGACCCCAGCATTTT.

V usage is TRBV18 and J usage is TRBJ1-2; TRBD1 agrees at 7 bases. The CDR3 runs 14 residues. CDR1 and CDR2 (germline): KGHSH, LQKENI. With 4 bases clipped from V and 2 bases from J, the junction kept 4 bases outside the gene matches. The CDR3 DNA reads as TGTGCCAGCTCACAGGGACAGAGGAACTATGGCTACACCTTC. Translating gives CASSQGQRNYGYTF.

This clone was seen more than once but under ten times. V usage is TRBV5-1 and J usage is TRBJ2-2, with 11 bases fitting TRBD2. This CDR3 region has 17 residues. The J segment lost 6 bases and the V segment lost 3 bases, leaving 10 bases of the junction unmatched. Germline V gene sequence: CDR1 SGHRS, CDR2 YFSETQ. The DNA for the CDR3 is TGCGCCAGCAGCTCCGGACTAGCGGGCGGCCGGGCCGGGGAGCTGTTTTTT. Its translation is CASSSGLAGGRAGELFF.

This clone was seen a few times. The V and J genes are TRBV29-1 and TRBJ2-4, with 8 bases identical to TRBD1. CDR3 length: 16 residues. The V gene end was trimmed by 4 bases and the J gene end by 1 base; junction bases not matched to a gene: 9. The germline CDR1 and CDR2 sequences are SQVTM and ANQGSEA. The CDR3 coding sequence is TGCAGCGTTGCCCTTACAGGGGGGCCGGCCAAAAACATTCAGTACTTC. Its protein product is CSVALTGGPAKNIQYF.

The V call is TRBV25-1, the J call TRBJ2-3; the D is unclear. Trimming left V 4 bases short and J 2 bases short, with 16 bases between. CDR1 is MGHDK and CDR2 is SYGVNS in the germline V gene. The CDR3 totals 16 residues. CDR3 protein: CASSGLVAGYTDTQYF. CDR3 nucleotide sequence: TGTGCCAGCAGTGGCCTCGTGGCAGGCTACACAGATACGCAGTATTTT.

The CDR3 reads CASSPRQGPNTGELFF. As DNA, the CDR3 is TGTGCCAGCTCACCCAGACAGGGCCCAAACACCGGGGAGCTGTTTTTT. V and J are TRBV18 and TRBJ2-2, with TRBD1 matching over 7 bases. J gave up 2 bases and V 3 bases, and 6 bases lay outside the gene matches. This CDR3 has 16 amino acids. Germline V gene sequence: CDR1 KGHSH, CDR2 LQKENI. Combining the CDR3 with reference TRBV18 and TRBJ2-2 gives the whole variable domain NAGVMQNPRHLVRRRGQEARLRCSPMKGHSHVYWYRQLPEEGLKFMVYLQKENIIDESGMPKERFSAEFPKEGPSILRIQQVVRGDSAAYFCASSPRQGPNTGELFFGEGSRLTVL.

This rearrangement joins TRBV27 to TRBJ2-7, with 9 nucleotides matching TRBD2. The ends lost 6 bases at V and 4 bases at J; junction bases unmatched: 10. The germline V gene encodes CDR1 MNHEY and CDR2 SMNVEV (reference sequence). The CDR3 length is 15 residues. CDR3: CASSQNSGRGYEQYF. DNA of the CDR3: TGTGCCAGCAGCCAGAATAGCGGGAGAGGGTACGAGCAGTACTTC.

The chain employs TRBV19 and TRBJ2-3; 8 bases map to TRBD2. CDR1 LNHDA and CDR2 SQIVND come from the germline V gene (reference sequence). V was clipped by 2 bases and J by 1 base; unmatched bases: 5. This CDR3 is 16 amino acids long. Here the CDR3 DNA reads TGTGCCAGTAGTATATCATGGGGACTAGGCACAGATACGCAGTATTTT. Encoded protein: CASSISWGLGTDTQYF.

A word on this clone: Other DNA sequences in the sample encode the same CDR3. This rearrangement joins TRBV1 to TRBJ2-3; the table's D call TRBD2 went unverified against the DNA. TRBV1 is an annotated pseudogene. The length of the CDR3 is 17 residues. The CDR3 nucleotides read TGCACCAGCAGCCAACTCGGGCGAGCAGGAGGGGAAGATACGCAGTATTTT. Its translation: CTSSQLGRAGGEDTQYF.